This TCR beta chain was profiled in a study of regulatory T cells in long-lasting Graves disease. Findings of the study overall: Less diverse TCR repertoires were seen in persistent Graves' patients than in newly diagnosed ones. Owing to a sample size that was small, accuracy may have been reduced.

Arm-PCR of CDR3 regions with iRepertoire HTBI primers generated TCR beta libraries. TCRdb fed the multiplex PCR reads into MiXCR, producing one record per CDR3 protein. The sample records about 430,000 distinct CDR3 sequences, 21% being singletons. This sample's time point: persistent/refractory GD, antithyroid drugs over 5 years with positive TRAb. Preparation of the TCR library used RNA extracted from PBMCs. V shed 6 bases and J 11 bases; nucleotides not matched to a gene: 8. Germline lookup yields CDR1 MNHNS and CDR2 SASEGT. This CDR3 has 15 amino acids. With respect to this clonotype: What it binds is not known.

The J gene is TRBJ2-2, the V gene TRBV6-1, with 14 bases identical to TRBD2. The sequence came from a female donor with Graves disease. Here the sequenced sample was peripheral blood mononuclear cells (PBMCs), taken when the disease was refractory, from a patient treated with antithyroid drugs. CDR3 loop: CASSTGTSGSHELFF. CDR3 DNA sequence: TGTGCCAGCAGCACCGGGACTAGCGGGAGTCATGAGCTGTTTTTT.